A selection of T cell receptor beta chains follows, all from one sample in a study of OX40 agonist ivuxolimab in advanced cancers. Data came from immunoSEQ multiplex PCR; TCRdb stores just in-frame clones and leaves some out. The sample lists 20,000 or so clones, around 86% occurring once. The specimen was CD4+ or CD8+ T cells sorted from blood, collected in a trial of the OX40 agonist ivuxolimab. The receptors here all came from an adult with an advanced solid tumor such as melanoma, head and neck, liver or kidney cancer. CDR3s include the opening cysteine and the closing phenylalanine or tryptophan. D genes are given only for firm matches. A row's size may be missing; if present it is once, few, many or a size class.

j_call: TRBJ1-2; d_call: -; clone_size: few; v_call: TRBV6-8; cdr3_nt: TGTGCCAGCACCGGCGGGGGCCTCTACACCTTC; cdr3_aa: CASTGGGLYTF
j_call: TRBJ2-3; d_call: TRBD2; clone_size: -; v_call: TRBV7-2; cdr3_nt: TGTGCCAGCAGCTTAAGGAGGTCTAGCGGGGTCGCAGATACGCAGTATTTT; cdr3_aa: CASSLRRSSGVADTQYF
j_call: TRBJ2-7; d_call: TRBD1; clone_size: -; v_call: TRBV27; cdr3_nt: TGTGCCAGCCACAGGGGCCCCTACGAGCAGTACTTC; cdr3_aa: CASHRGPYEQYF
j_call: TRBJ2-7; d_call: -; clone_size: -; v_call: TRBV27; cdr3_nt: TGTGCCAGCAGATACAGGGTGACCTACGAGCAGTACTTC; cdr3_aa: CASRYRVTYEQYF
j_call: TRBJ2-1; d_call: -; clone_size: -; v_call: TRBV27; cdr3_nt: TGTGCCAGCAGTTTCTCCACAGAAAACTCCGGTGAGCAGTTCTTC; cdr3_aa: CASSFSTENSGEQFF
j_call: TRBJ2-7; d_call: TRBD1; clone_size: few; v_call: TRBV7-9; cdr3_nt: TGTGCCAGCAGCTTATCCCCCGGGACAGGGAGATCCTACGAGCAGTACTTC; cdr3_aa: CASSLSPGTGRSYEQYF
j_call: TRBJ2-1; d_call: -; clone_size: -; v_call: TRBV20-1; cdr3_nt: TGCAGTGCTCCAGACGTGCATGAGCAGTTCTTC; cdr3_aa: CSAPDVHEQFF
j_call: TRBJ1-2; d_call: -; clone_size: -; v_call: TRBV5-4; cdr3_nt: TGTGCCAGCAGCTTGGTAGGGGTTTCCAACTATGGCTACACCTTC; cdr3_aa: CASSLVGVSNYGYTF
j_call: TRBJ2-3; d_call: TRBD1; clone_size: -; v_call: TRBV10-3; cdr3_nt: TGTGCCATCAGTGCCGACAGGGTAAACACAGATACGCAGTATTTT; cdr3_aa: CAISADRVNTDTQYF
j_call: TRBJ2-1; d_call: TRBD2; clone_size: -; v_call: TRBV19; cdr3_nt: TGTGCCAGTAGTCACGGGATAGCGGGAGCCGAGAAAATATACAATGAGCAGTTCTTC; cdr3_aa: CASSHGIAGAEKIYNEQFF
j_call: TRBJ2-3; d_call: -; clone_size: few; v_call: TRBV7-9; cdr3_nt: TGTGCCAGCAGCCAACTTACTCCCACAGATACGCAGTATTTT; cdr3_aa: CASSQLTPTDTQYF
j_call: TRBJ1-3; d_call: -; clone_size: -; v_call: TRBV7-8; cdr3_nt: TGTGCCAGCAGCTTATTTCAGGGGACTGGAAACACCATATATTTT; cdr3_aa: CASSLFQGTGNTIYF
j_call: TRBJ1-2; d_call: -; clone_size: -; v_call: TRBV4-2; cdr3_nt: TGTGCCAGCAGCCAGGGGTTGGGGAGCTATGGCTACACCTTC; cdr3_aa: CASSQGLGSYGYTF
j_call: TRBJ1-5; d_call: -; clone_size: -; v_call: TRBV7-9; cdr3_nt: TGTGCCAGCAGCTTATCACAGAATAGCAATCAGCCCCAGCATTTT; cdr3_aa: CASSLSQNSNQPQHF
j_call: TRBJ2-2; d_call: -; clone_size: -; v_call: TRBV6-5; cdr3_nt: TGTGCCAGCACAGGGGCCGGGGAGCTGTTTTTT; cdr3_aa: CASTGAGELFF
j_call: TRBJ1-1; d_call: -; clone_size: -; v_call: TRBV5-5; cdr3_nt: TGTGCCAGCAGCTTTGGGAAGACTGAAGCTTTCTTT; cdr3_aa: CASSFGKTEAFF
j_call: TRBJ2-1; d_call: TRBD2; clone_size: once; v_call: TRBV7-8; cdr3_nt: TGTGCCAGCAGCCCGGGGGGCAATGAGCAGTTCTTC; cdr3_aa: CASSPGGNEQFF
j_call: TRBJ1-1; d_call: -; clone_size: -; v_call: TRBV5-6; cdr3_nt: TGTGCCAGCAGCTTGGGAGGGGAGCTGGTTGGAGCTTTCTTT; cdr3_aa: CASSLGGELVGAFF
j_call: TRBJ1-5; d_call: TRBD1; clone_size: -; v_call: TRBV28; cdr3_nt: TGTGCCAGCAGTTTGAGGCAGGGGGTGAATCAGCCCCAGCATTTT; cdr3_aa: CASSLRQGVNQPQHF
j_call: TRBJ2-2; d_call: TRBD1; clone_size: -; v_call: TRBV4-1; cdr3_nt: TGCGCCAGCAGCCCCGAGGGACAGTACACCGGGGAGCTGTTTTTT; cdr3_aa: CASSPEGQYTGELFF
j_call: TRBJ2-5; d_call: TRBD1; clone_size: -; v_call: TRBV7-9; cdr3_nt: TGTGCCAGCAGCTTCCGCGAGACAGGGGCTGTAGAGACCCAGTACTTC; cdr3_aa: CASSFRETGAVETQYF
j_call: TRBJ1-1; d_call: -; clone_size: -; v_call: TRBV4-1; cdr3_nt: TGCGCCAGCAGCCAAGCCCCGGGGACGCCTAGGAACACTGAAGCTTTCTTT; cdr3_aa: CASSQAPGTPRNTEAFF
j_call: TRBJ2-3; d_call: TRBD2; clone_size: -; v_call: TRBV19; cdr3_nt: TGTGCCAGTAGTATGACTAGCAAGACAGATACGCAGTATTTT; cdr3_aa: CASSMTSKTDTQYF
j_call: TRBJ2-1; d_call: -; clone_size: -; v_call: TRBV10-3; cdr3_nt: TGTGCCATCAGAGCGGAGACCTACAATGAGCAGTTCTTC; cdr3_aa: CAIRAETYNEQFF
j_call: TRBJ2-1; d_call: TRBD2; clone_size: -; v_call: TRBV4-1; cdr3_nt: TGCGCCAGCAGCCAACCGAATAGCGGGAGAAAAAATGAGCAGTTCTTC; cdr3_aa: CASSQPNSGRKNEQFF
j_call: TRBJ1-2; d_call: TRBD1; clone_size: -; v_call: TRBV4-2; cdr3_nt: TGTGCCAGCAGCCATCCACAGGGGGCCGGTGGCTACACCTTC; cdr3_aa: CASSHPQGAGGYTF
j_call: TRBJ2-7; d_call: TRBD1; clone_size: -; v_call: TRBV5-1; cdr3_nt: TGCGCCAGCAGGGACAACCGGGACAGCTCCTACGAGCAGTACTTC; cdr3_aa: CASRDNRDSSYEQYF
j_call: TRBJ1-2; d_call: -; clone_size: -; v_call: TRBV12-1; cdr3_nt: TGTGCCAGCAGCGCCCGAGGGGGGGGCTATGGCTACACCTTC; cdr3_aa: CASSARGGGYGYTF
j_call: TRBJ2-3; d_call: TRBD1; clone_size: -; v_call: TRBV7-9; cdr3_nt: TGTGCCAGCAGGTCCCGAGGGGGACAGGGTATCGCAGATACGCAGTATTTT; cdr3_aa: CASRSRGGQGIADTQYF
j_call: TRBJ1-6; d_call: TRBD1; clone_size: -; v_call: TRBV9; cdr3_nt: TGTGCCAGCAGCGACCCCGGACAGGCGAATTCACCCCTCCACTTT; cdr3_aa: CASSDPGQANSPLHF
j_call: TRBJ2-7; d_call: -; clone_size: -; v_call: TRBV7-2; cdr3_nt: TGTGCCAGCAGCCCACAGGGAAGTGATACGTACGAGCAGTACTTC; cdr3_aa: CASSPQGSDTYEQYF
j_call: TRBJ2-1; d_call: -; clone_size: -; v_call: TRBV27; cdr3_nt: TGTGCCAGCGCCTCCTACAATGAGCAGTTCTTC; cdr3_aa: CASASYNEQFF
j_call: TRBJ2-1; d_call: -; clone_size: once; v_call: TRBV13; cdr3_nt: TGTGCCAGCCATGCGGCTTCCTACAATGAGCAGTTCTTC; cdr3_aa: CASHAASYNEQFF
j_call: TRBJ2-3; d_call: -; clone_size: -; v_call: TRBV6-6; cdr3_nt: TGTGCCAGCAGTTTCCGGGGCAGAACTGCCACAGATACGCAGTATTTT; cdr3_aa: CASSFRGRTATDTQYF
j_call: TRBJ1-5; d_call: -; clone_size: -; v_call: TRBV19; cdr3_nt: TGTGCCAGTAGTATCAAGGATGTTAGCAATCAGCCCCAGCATTTT; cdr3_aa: CASSIKDVSNQPQHF
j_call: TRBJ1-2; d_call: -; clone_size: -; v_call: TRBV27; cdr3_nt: TGTGCCAGCAGTTGGGCAGGGAACTATGGCTACACCTTC; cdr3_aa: CASSWAGNYGYTF
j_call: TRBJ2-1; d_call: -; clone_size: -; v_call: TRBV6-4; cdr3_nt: TGTGCCAGCAGTGACTCGGGAGGGGGCTACAATGAGCAGTTCTTC; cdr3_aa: CASSDSGGGYNEQFF
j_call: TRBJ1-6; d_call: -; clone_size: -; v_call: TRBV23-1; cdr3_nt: TGCGCCAGCAGTCAATGGCACACAGGGTATTCACCCCTCCACTTT; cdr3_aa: CASSQWHTGYSPLHF
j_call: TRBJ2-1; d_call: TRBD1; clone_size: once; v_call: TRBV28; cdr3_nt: TGTGCCAGCAGCCAGGACAGGGGGAGGAGTGAGCAGTTCTTC; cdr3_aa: CASSQDRGRSEQFF
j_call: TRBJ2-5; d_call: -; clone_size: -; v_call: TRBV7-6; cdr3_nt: TGTGCCAGCAGCTTAGTGGGGACCCAGTACTTC; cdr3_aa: CASSLVGTQYF
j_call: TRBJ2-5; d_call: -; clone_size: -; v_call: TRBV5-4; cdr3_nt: TGTGCCAGCAGCTTATACGAGGGCTGGGAGACCCAGTACTTC; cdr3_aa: CASSLYEGWETQYF
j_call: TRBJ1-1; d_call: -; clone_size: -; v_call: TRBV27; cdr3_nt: TGTGCCAGCAGTTTATACGGGTTTCGGATCGAGACTGAAGCTTTCTTT; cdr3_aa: CASSLYGFRIETEAFF
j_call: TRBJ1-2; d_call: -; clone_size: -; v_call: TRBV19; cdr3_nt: TGTGCCAGTAGTGTCACAGGGATGGCTGGCTACACCTTC; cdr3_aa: CASSVTGMAGYTF